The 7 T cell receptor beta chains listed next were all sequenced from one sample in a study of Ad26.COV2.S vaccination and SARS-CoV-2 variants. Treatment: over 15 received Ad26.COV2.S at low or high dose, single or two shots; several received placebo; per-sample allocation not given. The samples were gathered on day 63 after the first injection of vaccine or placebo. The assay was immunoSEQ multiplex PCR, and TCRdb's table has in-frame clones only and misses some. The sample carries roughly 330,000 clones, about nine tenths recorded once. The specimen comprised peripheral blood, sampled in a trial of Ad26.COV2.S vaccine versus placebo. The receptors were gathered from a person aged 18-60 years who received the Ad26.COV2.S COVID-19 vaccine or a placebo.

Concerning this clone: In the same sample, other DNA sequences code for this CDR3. CDR3 nucleotide sequence: TGTGCCAGCAGCTACAGGGGAGGCTACACCTTC. It encodes CASSYRGGYTF. The chain has TRBV6-6 and TRBJ1-2; 7 bases line up with TRBD1. V shed 6 bases and J 8 bases; nucleotides not matched to a gene: 3. The CDR3 spans 11 residues. Germline V gene data show CDR1 as MNHNY and CDR2 as SVGAGI (reference sequence).

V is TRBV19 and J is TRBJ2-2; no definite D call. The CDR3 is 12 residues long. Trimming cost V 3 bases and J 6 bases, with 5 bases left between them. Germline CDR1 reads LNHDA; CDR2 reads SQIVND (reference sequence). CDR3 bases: TGTGCCAGTAGTATTAACCCCGGGGAGCTGTTTTTT. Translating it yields CASSINPGELFF.

This chain's CDR3 is CSPGTHEECYEQYF. CDR3 DNA: TGCAGCCCCGGGACCCACGAGGAGTGCTACGAGCAGTACTTC. The chain has TRBV29-1 and TRBJ2-7; D is tentatively TRBD1 or TRBD2 (5 bases each). In germline, CDR1 is SQVTM, CDR2 ANQGSEA. The CDR3 loop spans 14 amino acids. Deletions cut 8 bases from V and 3 bases from J, with 20 bases between.

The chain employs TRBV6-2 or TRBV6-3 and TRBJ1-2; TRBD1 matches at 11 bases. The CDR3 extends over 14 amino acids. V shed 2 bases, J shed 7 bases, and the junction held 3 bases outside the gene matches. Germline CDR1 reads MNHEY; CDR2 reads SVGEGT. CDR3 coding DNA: TGTGCCAGCAGTTACATGGACAGGGGGCCTGGCTACACCTTC. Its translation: CASSYMDRGPGYTF.

The DNA for the CDR3 is TGCGCCAGCAGCTGGGCTAGCGGCGGGAATGAGCAGTTCTTC. Its protein product is CASSWASGGNEQFF. This rearrangement joins TRBV5-1 to TRBJ2-1; TRBD2 aligns across 7 bases. V gave up 3 bases and J gave up 7 bases; unmatched junction bases: 7. Germline CDR1 is SGHRS and CDR2 is YFSETQ. This CDR3 is built from 14 residues.

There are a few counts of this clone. The CDR3 bases are TGTGCCAGCAGCACAGGGTTCAATCAGCCCCAGCATTTT. It encodes CASSTGFNQPQHF. The J gene is TRBJ1-5, the V gene TRBV9; weak D call: TRBD1 (6 bases). The germline gives CDR1 SGDLS, CDR2 YYNGEE. CDR3 size: 13 residues. V was cut by 4 bases and J by 3 bases, with 8 bases left in between.

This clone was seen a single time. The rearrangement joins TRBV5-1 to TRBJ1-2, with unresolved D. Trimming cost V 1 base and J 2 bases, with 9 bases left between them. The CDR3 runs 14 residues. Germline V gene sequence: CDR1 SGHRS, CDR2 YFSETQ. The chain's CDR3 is CASSLSSGNYGYTF. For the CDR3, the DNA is TGCGCCAGCAGCTTGTCTTCCGGAAACTATGGCTACACCTTC. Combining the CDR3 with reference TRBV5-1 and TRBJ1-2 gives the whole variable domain KAGVTQTPRYLIKTRGQQVTLSCSPISGHRSVSWYQQTPGQGLQFLFEYFSETQRNKGNFPGRFSGRQFSNSRSEMNVSTLELGDSALYLCASSLSSGNYGYTFGSGTRLTVV.